The entry that follows covers one TCR beta chain sequence. Antigen specificity is unknown. The sample is drawn from a study of early stage breast cancer tumors. About the study: Of about 17 invasive breast tumors, about a dozen were hormone receptor-positive, HER2-negative. Study-level findings and limits: Compared with adjacent normal breast tissue, tumors showed around 2.7-fold greater T cell density and higher clonality. Comparing each tissue with blood distinguished tumor from normal in about 85% of the 16 patients.

Each sample had two DNA replicates, roughly 0.48 ug blood or about 1.4 ug tissue. The protocol was immunoSEQ multiplex PCR, while the TCRdb copy is restricted to in-frame clones and leaves out a portion. Among tens of thousands of clones listed, about 78% were seen once. The sequence came from a person aged 45-60 years with breast cancer. Source material: blood.

The DNA of the CDR3 is TGTGCCAGCAGCTCCACGACAGGCCAAGAGACCCAGTACTTC. Its protein product is CASSSTTGQETQYF. This chain links TRBV11-3 with TRBJ2-5; possibly TRBD1 for D (6 bases). The germline V gene has CDR1 SGHNT and CDR2 YENEEA. V was trimmed by 4 bases and J by 1 base, leaving 10 bases between them. The CDR3 has 14 amino acids.